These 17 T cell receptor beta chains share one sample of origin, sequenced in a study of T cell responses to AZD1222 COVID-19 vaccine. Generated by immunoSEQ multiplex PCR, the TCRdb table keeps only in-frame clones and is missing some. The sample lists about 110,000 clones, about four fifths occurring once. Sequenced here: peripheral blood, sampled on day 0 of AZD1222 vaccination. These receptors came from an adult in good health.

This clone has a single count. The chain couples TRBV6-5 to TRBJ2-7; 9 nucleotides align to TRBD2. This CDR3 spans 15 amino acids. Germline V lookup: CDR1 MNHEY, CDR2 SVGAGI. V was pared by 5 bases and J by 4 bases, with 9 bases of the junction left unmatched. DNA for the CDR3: TGTGCCAGCAGTCTACTAGCGGGCGTGGGGTACGAGCAGTACTTC. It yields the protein CASSLLAGVGYEQYF.

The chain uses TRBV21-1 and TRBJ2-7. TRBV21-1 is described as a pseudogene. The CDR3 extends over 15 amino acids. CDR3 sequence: CASSKRGPGSYEQYF. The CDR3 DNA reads TGTGCCAGCAGCAAGAGGGGTCCAGGGAGCTACGAGCAGTACTTC.

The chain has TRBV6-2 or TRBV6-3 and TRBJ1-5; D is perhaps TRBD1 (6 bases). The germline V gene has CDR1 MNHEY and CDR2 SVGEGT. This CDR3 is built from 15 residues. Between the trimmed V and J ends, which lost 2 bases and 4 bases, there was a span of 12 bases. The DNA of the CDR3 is TGTGCCAGCAGTTACGGGGGGGCTCGGAATCAGCCCCAGCATTTT. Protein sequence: CASSYGGARNQPQHF.

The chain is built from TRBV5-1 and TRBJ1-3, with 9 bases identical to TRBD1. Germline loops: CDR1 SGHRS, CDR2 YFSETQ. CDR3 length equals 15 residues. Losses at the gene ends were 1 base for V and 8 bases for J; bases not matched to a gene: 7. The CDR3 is CASSLTGQGKDTIYF. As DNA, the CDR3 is TGCGCCAGCAGCTTGACAGGACAGGGGAAGGACACCATATATTTT.

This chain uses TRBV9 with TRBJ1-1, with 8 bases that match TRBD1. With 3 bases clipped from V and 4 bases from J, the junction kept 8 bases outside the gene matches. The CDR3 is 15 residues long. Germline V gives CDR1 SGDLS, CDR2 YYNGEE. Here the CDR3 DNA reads TGTGCCAGCAGCGCAGAGACAGGGGTTGGCACTGAAGCTTTCTTT. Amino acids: CASSAETGVGTEAFF.

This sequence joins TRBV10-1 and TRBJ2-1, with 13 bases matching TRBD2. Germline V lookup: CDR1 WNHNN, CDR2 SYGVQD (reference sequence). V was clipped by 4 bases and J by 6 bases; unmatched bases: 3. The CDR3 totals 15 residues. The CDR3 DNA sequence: TGCGCCAGCAGTGTTGGGACTAGCGGGACCAATGAGCAGTTCTTC. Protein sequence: CASSVGTSGTNEQFF.

CDR3: CASSLGGRGQIRSPLHF. CDR3 bases: TGTGCCAGCAGTTTGGGGGGGAGGGGGCAGATACGTTCACCCCTCCACTTT. The rearrangement links TRBV28 to TRBJ1-6; TRBD1 aligns across 7 bases. Germline V gene lookup returns CDR1 MDHEN and CDR2 SYDVKM. Trimming at V came to 3 bases and at J to 9 bases, leaving 14 bases not matched to a gene. CDR3 length equals 17 residues.

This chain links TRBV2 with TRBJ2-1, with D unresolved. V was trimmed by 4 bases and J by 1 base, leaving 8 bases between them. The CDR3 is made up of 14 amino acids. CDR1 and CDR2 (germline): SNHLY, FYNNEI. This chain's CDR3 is CASSVAISYNEQFF. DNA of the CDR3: TGTGCCAGCAGTGTGGCGATTTCCTACAATGAGCAGTTCTTC.

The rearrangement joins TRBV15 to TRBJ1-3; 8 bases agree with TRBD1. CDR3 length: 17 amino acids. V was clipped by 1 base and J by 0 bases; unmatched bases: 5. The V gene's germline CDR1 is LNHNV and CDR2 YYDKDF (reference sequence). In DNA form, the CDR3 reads TGTGCCACCAGCAGAGGGGACAGGCCCATCTCTGGAAACACCATATATTTT. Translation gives CATSRGDRPISGNTIYF.

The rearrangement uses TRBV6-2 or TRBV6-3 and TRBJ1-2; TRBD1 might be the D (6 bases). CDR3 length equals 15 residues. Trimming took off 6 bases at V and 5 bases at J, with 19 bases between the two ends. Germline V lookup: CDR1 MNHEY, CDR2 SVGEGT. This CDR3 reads CASSSGGGAAYGYTF. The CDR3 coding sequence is TGTGCCAGCAGCTCCGGCGGGGGCGCCGCATATGGCTACACCTTC.

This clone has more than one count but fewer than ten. CDR3 protein: CASNLQGARSPLHF. DNA for the CDR3: TGTGCCAGCAACCTCCAGGGGGCGAGATCACCCCTCCACTTT. The chain combines TRBV2 with TRBJ1-6; 8 nucleotides match TRBD1. Germline V gives CDR1 SNHLY, CDR2 FYNNEI. The CDR3 is made up of 14 amino acids. Losses at the gene ends were 7 bases for V and 10 bases for J; bases not matched to a gene: 9.

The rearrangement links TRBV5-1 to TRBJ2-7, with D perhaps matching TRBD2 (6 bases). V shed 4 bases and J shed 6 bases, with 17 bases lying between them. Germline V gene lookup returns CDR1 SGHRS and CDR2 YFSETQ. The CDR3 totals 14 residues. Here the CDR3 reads CASSREAVGGEQYF. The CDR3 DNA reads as TGCGCCAGCAGCAGGGAGGCCGTGGGTGGCGAGCAGTACTTC.

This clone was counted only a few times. CDR3 sequence: CASSPPGQGNSPLHF. DNA for the CDR3: TGTGCCAGCAGCCCACCGGGACAGGGGAATTCACCCCTCCACTTT. J is TRBJ1-6 and V is TRBV3-1 (or the pseudogene TRBV3-2); 10 nucleotides agree with TRBD1. CDR3 length: 15 amino acids. In germline, CDR1 is LGHDT, CDR2 YNNKEL (reference sequence). Losses at the gene ends were 4 bases for V and 7 bases for J; bases not matched to a gene: 4.

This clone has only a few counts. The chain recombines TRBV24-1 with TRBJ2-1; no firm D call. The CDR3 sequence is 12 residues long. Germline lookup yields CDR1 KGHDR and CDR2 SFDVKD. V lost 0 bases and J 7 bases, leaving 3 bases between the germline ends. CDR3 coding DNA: TGTGCCACCAGTGATTTGGGGAATGAGCAGTTCTTC. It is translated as CATSDLGNEQFF.

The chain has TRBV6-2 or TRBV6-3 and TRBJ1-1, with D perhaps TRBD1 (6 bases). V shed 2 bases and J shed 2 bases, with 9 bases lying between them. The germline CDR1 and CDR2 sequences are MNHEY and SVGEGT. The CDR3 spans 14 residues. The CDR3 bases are TGTGCCAGCAGTTACGCAGGGGTAAACACTGAAGCTTTCTTT. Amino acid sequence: CASSYAGVNTEAFF.

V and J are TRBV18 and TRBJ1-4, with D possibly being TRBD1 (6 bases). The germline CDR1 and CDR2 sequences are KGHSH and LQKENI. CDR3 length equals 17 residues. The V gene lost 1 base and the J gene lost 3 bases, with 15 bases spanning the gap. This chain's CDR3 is CASSPLLGGSSNEKLFF. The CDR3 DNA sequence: TGTGCCAGCTCACCACTCTTGGGGGGCTCGTCTAATGAAAAACTGTTTTTT.

Here the CDR3 reads CAISESGRASNQPQHF. The CDR3 coding sequence is TGTGCCATCAGTGAGTCGGGCAGGGCTAGCAATCAGCCCCAGCATTTT. V and J are TRBV10-3 and TRBJ1-5, with a tentative D call TRBD1 (5 bases). V was shortened by 0 bases and J by 0 bases, with 9 bases between the two germline ends. Germline CDR1 and CDR2: ENHRY and SYGVKD. The CDR3 is 16 residues long.